This T cell receptor (beta chain) was found in a study of neurological immune-mediated disorders. Findings and limits, study-wide: There were no CDR3 amino acid sequences shared by expanded clones across subjects, a result suggesting private repertoires in all groups.

The cDNA was generated by 5'RACE with 10-nucleotide random UMIs. Via MiXCR, TCRdb re-called the 5' RACE reads, giving one row per CDR3 protein. Of about 62,000 distinct CDR3 sequences listed, 3.5% to 4.5% are singletons. This clonotype was found many times. Its antigen remains unidentified. Germline CDR1 and CDR2: SGHVS and FQNEAQ. V lost 5 bases to trimming and J lost 6 bases, with 14 bases between them. The CDR3 contains 14 residues. The sample consisted of PBMCs. The TCR sequence derives from a woman aged 45-65 years with multiple sclerosis. V is TRBV7-8 and J is TRBJ2-1, with a tentative D call TRBD2 (6 bases). CDR3 protein: CASSQSGTVNEQFF. For the CDR3, the DNA is TGTGCCAGCAGCCAATCCGGGACTGTCAATGAGCAGTTCTTC. The full variable domain, in which reference TRBV7-8 and TRBJ2-1 provide the parts outside the CDR3, is GAGVSQSPRYKVAKRGQDVALRCDPISGHVSLFWYQQALGQGPEFLTYFQNEAQLDKSGLPSDRFFAERPEGSVSTLKIQRTQQEDSAVYLCASSQSGTVNEQFFGPGTRLTVL.